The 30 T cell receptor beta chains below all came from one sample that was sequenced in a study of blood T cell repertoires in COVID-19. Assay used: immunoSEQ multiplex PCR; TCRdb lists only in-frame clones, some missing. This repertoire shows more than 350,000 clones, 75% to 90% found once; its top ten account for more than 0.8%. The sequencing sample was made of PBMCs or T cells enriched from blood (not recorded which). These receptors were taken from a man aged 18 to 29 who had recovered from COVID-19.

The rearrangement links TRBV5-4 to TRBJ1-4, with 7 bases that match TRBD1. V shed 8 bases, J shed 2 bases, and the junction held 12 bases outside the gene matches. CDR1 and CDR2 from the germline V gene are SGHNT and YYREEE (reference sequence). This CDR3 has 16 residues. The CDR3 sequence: CASGTDILGTNEKLFF. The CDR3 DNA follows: TGTGCCAGTGGGACAGACATCCTGGGGACTAATGAAAAACTGTTTTTT. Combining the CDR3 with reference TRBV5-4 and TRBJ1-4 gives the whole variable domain ETGVTQSPTHLIKTRGQQVTLRCSSQSGHNTVSWYQQALGQGPQFIFQYYREEENGRGNFPPRFSGLQFPNYSSELNVNALELDDSALYLCASGTDILGTNEKLFFGSGTQLSVL.

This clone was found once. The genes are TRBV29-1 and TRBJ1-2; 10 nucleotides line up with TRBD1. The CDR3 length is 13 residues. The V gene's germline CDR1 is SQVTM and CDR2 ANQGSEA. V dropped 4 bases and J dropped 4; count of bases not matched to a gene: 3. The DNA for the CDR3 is TGCAGCGTTGGAAGGACAGGGGGCTATGGCTACACCTTC. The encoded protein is CSVGRTGGYGYTF.

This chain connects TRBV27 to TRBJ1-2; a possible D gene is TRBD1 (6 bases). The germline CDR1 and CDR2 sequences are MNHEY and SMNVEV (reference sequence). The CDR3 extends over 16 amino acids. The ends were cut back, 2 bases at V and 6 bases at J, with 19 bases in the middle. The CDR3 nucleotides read TGTGCCAGCAGTTTAAGGGGCAGGGGTACTGGAAATGGCTACACCTTC. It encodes CASSLRGRGTGNGYTF.

Here the CDR3 DNA reads TGTGCCAGCAGACTAGCGGATACCTACAATGAGCAGTTCTTC. Amino acid sequence: CASRLADTYNEQFF. V is TRBV6-6 and J is TRBJ2-1, with TRBD2 matching over 8 bases. The CDR3 has 14 amino acids. J gave up 2 bases and V 6 bases, and 3 bases lay outside the gene matches. Per germline, CDR1 MNHNY and CDR2 SVGAGI (reference sequence).

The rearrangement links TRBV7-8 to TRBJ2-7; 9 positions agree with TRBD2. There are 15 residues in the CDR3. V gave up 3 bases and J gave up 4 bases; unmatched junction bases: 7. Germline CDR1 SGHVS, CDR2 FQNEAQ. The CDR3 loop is CASSFYGAGGYEQYF. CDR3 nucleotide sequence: TGTGCCAGCAGCTTTTATGGGGCGGGAGGGTACGAGCAGTACTTC.

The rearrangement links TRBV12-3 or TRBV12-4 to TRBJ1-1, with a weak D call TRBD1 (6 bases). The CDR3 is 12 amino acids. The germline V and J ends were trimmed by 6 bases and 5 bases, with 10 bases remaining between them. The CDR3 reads CASSQGRTEAFF. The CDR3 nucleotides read TGTGCCAGCAGCCAGGGGAGAACTGAAGCTTTCTTT.

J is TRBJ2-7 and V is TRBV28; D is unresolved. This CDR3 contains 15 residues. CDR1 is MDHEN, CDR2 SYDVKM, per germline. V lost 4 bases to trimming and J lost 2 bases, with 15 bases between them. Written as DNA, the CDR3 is TGTGCCAGCAGTTCCGAGAGTCTTGTAGCCTACGAGCAGTACTTC. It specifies CASSSESLVAYEQYF.

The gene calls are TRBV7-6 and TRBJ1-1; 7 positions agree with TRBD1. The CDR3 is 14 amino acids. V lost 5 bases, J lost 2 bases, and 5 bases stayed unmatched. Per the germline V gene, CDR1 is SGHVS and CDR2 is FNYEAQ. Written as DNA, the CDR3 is TGTGCCAGCAGCGCAGGACAGGTAAACACTGAAGCTTTCTTT. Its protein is CASSAGQVNTEAFF.

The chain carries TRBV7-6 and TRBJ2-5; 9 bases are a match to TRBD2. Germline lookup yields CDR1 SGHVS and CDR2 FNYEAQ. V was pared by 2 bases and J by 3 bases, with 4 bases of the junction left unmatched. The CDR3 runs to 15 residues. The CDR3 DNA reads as TGTGCCAGCAGCTTACCGGCGGGAGGGGAAGAGACCCAGTACTTC. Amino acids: CASSLPAGGEETQYF.

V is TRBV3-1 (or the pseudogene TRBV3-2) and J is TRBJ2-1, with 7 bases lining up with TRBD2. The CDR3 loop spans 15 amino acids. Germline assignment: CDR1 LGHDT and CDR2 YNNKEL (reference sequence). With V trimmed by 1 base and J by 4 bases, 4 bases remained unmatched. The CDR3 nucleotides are TGTGCCAGCAGCCAAGGACTAGCCACTTACAATGAGCAGTTCTTC. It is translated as CASSQGLATYNEQFF.

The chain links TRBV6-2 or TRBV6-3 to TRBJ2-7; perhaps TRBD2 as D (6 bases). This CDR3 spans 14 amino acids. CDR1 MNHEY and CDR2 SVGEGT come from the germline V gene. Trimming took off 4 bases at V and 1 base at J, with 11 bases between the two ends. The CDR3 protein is CASSWSSGSYEQYF. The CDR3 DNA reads TGTGCCAGCAGTTGGTCCAGCGGGTCCTACGAGCAGTACTTC.

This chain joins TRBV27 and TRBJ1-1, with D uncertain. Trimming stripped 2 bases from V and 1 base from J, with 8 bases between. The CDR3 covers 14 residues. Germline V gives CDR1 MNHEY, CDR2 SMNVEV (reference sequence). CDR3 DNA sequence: TGTGCCAGCAGTTTAAGCCCGCGGAACACTGAAGCTTTCTTT. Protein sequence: CASSLSPRNTEAFF.

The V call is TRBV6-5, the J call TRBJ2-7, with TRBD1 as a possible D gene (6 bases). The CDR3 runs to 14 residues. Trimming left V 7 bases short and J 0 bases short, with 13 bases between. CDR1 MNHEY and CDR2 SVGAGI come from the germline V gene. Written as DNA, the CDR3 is TGTGCCAGCACCCCCGCAGGGGTCTCCTACGAGCAGTACTTC. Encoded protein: CASTPAGVSYEQYF.

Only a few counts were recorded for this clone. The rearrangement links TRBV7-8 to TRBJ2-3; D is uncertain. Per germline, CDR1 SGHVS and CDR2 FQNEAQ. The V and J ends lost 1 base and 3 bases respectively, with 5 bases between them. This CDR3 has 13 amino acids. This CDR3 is CASSLDRTDTQYF. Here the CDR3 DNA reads TGTGCCAGCAGCTTAGACAGAACAGATACGCAGTATTTT.

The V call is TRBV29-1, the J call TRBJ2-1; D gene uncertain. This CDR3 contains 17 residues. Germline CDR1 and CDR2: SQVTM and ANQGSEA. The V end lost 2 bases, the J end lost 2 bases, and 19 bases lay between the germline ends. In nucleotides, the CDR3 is TGCAGCGTTGAATCTTTAAGGAGAGGCGGAACCTACAATGAGCAGTTCTTC. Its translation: CSVESLRRGGTYNEQFF.

The CDR3 here is CASSLFFVLPGQGNSPLHF. The DNA for the CDR3 is TGCGCCAGCAGCTTGTTTTTCGTTTTGCCGGGACAGGGGAATTCACCCCTCCACTTT. This chain uses TRBV5-1 with TRBJ1-6; 10 bases align to TRBD1. The CDR3 spans 19 residues. The junction had 14 bases not matched to a gene; V was cut back by 1 base and J by 7 bases. Germline V gene lookup returns CDR1 SGHRS and CDR2 YFSETQ.

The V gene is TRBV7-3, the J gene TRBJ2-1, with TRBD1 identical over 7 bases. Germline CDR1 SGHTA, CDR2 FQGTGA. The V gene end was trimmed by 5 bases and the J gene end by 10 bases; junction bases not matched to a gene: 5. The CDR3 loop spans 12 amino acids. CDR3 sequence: CASSPRTGEQFF. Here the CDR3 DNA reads TGTGCCAGCAGCCCGCGGACAGGAGAGCAGTTCTTC.

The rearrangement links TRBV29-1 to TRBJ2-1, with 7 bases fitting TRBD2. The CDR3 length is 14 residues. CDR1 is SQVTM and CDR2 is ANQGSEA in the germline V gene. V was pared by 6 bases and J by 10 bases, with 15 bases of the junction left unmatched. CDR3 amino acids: CSVLLAIKDWEQFF. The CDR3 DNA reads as TGCAGCGTCTTACTAGCGATAAAGGATTGGGAGCAGTTCTTC.

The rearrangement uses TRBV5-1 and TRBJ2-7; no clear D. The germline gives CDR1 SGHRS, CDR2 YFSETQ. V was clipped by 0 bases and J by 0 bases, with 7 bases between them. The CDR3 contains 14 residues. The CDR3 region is CASSLGGLSYEQYF. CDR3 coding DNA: TGCGCCAGCAGCTTGGGAGGCCTCTCCTACGAGCAGTACTTC.

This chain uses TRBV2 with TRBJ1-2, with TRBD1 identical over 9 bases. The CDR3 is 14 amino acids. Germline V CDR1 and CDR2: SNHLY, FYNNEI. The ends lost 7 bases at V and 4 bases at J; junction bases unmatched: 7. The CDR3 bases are TGTGCCAGCACCGGGACAGGGACTTTCTATGGCTACACCTTC. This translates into CASTGTGTFYGYTF.

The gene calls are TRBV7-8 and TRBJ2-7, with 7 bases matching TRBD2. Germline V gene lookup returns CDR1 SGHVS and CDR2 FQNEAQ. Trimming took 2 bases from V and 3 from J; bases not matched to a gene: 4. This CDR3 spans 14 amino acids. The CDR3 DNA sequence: TGTGCCAGCAGCTTATCGTCTAGCGGCTACGAGCAGTACTTC. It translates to CASSLSSSGYEQYF.

CDR3 amino acids: CASSLAGSGVNEQYF. In nucleotides, the CDR3 is TGCGCCAGCAGCTTGGCTGGTTCAGGGGTAAACGAGCAGTACTTC. The V gene is TRBV5-1, the J gene TRBJ2-7; D might be TRBD1 (6 bases). This CDR3 has 15 amino acids. The germline V gene has CDR1 SGHRS and CDR2 YFSETQ. The germline V and J ends were trimmed by 0 bases and 5 bases, with 15 bases remaining between them.

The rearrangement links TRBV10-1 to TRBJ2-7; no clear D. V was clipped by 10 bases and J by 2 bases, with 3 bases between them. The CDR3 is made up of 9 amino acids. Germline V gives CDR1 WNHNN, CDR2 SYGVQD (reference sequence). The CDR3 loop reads CANTYEQYF. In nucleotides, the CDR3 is TGCGCCAATACCTACGAGCAGTACTTC.

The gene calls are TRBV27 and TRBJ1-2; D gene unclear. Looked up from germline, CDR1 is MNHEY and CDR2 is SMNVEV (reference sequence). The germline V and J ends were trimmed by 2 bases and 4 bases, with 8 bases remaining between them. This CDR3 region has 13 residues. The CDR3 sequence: CASSLQRFYGYTF. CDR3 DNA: TGTGCCAGCAGTTTACAACGGTTCTATGGCTACACCTTC.

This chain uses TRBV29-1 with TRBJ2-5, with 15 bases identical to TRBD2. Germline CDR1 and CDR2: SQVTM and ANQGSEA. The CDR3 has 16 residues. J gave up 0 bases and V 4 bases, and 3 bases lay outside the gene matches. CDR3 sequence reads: CSVGGLAGGYQETQYF. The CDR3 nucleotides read TGCAGCGTTGGTGGACTAGCGGGGGGGTACCAAGAGACCCAGTACTTC.

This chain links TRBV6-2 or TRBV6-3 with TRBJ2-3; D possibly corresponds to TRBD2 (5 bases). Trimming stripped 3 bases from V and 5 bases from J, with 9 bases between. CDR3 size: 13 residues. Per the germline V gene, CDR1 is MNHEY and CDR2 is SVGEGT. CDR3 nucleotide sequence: TGTGCCAGCAGTTATCGGGAAGAAGATACGCAGTATTTT. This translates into CASSYREEDTQYF.

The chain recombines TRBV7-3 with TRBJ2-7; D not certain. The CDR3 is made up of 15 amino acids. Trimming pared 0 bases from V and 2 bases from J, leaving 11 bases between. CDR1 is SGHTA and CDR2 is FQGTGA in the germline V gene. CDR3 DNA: TGTGCCAGCAGCTTAACGTATGCGGAAACCTACGAGCAGTACTTC. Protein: CASSLTYAETYEQYF.

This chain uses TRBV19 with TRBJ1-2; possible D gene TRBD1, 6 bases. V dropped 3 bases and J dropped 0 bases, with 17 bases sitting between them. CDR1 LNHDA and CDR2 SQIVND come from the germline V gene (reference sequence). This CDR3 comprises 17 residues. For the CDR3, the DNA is TGTGCCAGTAGTATCCCCGGACAGCCAGGAACTAACTATGGCTACACCTTC. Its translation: CASSIPGQPGTNYGYTF.

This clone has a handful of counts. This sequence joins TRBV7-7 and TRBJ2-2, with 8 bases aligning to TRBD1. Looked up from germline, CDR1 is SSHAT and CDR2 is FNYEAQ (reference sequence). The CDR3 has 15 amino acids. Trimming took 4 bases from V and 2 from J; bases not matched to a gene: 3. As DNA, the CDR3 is TGTGCCAGCAGCTCTGGGACAGGAAACACCGGGGAGCTGTTTTTT. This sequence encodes CASSSGTGNTGELFF.

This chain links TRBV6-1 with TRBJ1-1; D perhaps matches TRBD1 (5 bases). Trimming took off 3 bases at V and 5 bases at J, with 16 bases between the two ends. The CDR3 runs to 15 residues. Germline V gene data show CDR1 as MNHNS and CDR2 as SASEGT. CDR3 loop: CASSDPTAGLTEAFF. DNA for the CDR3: TGTGCCAGCAGTGATCCGACGGCAGGGCTAACTGAAGCTTTCTTT.